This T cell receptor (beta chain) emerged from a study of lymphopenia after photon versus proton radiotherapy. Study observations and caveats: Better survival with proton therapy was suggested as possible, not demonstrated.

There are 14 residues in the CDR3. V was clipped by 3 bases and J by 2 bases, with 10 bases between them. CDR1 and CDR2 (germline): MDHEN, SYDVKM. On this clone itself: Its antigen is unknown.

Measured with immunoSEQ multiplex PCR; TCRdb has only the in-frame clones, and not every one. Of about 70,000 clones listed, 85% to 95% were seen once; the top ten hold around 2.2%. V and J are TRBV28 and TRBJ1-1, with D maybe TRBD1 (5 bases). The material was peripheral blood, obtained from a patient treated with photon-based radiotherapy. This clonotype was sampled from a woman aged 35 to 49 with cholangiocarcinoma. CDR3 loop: CASSFRGANTEAFF. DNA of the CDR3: TGTGCCAGCAGTTTTAGAGGGGCAAACACTGAAGCTTTCTTT. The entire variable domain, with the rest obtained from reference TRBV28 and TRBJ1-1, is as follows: DVKVTQSSRYLVKRTGEKVFLECVQDMDHENMFWYRQDPGLGLRLIYFSYDVKMKEKGDIPEGYSVSREKKERFSLILESASTNQTSMYLCASSFRGANTEAFFGQGTRLTVV.